The clone carrying this T cell receptor beta chain was picked up a small number of times. What it binds is not known. The sample comes from a study of beta chain features in type 1 diabetes. General study findings and limits: Among patients, naive, central memory and Treg TCRB repertoires appeared more similar than among healthy donors. Moderate but significant shortening of TCRB CDR3s was recorded in all four CD4+ subsets from Type 1 diabetes patients. A potential PCR bias toward shorter templates would be equal in patient and control samples.

Since all of the isolated RNA was reverse transcribed, expressed TCRB transcripts were what got sequenced. Sequencing used immunoSEQ multiplex PCR; TCRdb keeps in-frame clones, though not all of them. The sample lists tens of thousands of clones, under 70% occurring once. Germline CDR1 is LNHNV and CDR2 is YYDKDF (reference sequence). This CDR3 comprises 13 residues. V was cut by 6 bases and J by 6 bases, with 11 bases left in between. Each population that was sorted was more than 95% pure. The source of this sequence is a woman between 40 and 55 years old with type 1 diabetes. Sample: stem cell memory CD4+ T cells from blood. This rearrangement joins TRBV15 to TRBJ2-2; no clear D gene. CDR3 loop: CATRAARAGELFF. Here the CDR3 DNA reads TGTGCCACCAGGGCGGCCCGTGCCGGGGAGCTGTTTTTT.